This T cell receptor beta chain originates from a study of Graves' ophthalmopathy and Graves' hyperthyroidism. The CDR3 covers 12 residues. Germline V gene lookup returns CDR1 DFQATT and CDR2 SNEGSKA (reference sequence). Trimming cost V 0 bases and J 9 bases, with 9 bases left between them. General study findings and limits: The model's prediction of ophthalmopathy progression had 65% to 71% sensitivity and approximately 77% specificity. Using 13 signatures, a model distinguished ophthalmopathy from stable hyperthyroidism, reaching just under 90% sensitivity and approximately 82% specificity. Blood also carried most expanded thyroid clonotypes exceeding 0.001 frequency.

The authors amplified TCR beta CDR3 regions, and they did so from RNA transcripts for repertoire sequencing. The workflow started with a first-round RT-PCR run with HTBI primers and then moved on to a second-round multiplex PCR. MiXCR, applied by TCRdb to the multiplex PCR reads, yields one record per CDR3 protein. The table lists around 600,000 distinct CDR3 sequences, roughly 41% of them singletons, with roughly 3.5% in the top ten. Diagnoses were established from clinical symptoms, serum thyroxine, TRAb, thyroid ultrasound and orbital computed tomography. This clonotype has at least ten counts. The antigen is unknown.

The TCR originated in an adult man with Graves' ophthalmopathy. This chain uses TRBV20-1 with TRBJ1-5; D is perhaps TRBD1 (5 bases). The sample comprised peripheral blood. The CDR3 nucleotides are TGCAGTGCTAGAGAGATCACAGGGCCCCAGCATTTT. Amino acid sequence: CSAREITGPQHF.